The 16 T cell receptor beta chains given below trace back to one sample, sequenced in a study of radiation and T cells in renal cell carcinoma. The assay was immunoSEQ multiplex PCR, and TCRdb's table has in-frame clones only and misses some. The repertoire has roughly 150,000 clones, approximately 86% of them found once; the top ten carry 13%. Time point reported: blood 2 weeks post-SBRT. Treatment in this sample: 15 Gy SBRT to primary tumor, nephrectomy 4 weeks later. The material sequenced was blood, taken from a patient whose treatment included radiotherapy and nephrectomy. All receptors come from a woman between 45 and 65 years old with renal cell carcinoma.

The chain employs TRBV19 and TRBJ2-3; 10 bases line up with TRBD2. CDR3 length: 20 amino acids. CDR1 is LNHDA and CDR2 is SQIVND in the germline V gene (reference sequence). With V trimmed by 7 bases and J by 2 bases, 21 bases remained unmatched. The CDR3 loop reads CASTAGRASGGPYPTDTQYF. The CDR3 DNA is TGTGCCAGTACCGCCGGAAGAGCTAGCGGGGGCCCCTACCCCACAGATACGCAGTATTTT.

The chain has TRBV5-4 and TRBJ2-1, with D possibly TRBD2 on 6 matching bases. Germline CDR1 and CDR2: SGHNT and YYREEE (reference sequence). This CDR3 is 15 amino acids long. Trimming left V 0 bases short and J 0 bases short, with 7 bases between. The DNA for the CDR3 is TGTGCCAGCAGCTTGGCCGGGAGCTCCTACAATGAGCAGTTCTTC. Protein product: CASSLAGSSYNEQFF.

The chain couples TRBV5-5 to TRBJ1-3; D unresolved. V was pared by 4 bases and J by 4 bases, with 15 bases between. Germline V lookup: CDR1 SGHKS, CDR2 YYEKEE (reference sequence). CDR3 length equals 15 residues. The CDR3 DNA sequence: TGTGCCAGCAGCCCGGACTTGACTGGGGGAAACACCATATATTTT. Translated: CASSPDLTGGNTIYF.

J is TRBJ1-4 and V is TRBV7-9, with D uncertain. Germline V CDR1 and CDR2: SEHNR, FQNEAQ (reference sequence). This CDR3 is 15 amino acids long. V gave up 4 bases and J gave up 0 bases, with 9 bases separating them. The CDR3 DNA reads TGTGCCAGCAGCTCCCCCGACACAACTAATGAAAAACTGTTTTTT. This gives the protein CASSSPDTTNEKLFF.

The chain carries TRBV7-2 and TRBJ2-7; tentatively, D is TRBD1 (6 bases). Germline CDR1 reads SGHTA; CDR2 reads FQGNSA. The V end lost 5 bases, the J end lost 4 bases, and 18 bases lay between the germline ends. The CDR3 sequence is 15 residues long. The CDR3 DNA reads TGTGCCAGCAGCCTACTCGGGACACAACCTTACGAGCAGTACTTC. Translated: CASSLLGTQPYEQYF.

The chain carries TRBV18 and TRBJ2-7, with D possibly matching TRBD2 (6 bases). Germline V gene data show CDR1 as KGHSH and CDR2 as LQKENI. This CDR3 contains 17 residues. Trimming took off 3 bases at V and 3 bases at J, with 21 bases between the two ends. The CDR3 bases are TGTGCCAGCTCACCGAACCCGGCGCCCCTGGGGGGCTACGAGCAGTACTTC. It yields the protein CASSPNPAPLGGYEQYF.

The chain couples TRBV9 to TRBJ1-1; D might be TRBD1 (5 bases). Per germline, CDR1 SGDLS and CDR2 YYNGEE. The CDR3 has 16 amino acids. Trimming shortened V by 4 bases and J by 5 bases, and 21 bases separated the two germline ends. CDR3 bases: TGTGCCAGCAGCCCTCCATCGCGTCGGGGGTGGACTGAAGCTTTCTTT. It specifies CASSPPSRRGWTEAFF.

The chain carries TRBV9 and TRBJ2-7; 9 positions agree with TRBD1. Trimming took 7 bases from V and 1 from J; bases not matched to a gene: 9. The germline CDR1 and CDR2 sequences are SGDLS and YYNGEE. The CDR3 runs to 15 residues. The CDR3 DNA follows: TGTGCCAGCCGTCCTACCGGGACAGGGTCCTACGAGCAGTACTTC. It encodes CASRPTGTGSYEQYF.

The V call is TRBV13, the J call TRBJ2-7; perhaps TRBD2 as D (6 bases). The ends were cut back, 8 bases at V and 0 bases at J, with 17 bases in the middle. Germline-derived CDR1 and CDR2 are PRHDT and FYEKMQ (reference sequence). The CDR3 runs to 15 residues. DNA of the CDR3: TGTGCCAGCGGCGCGGGGCAGTCGAGCTCCTACGAGCAGTACTTC. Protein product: CASGAGQSSSYEQYF.

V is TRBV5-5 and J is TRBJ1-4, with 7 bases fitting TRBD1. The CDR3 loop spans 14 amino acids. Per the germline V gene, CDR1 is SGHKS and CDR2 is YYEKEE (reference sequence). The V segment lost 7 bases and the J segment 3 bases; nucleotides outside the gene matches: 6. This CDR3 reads CASRQGHANEKLFF. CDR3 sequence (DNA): TGTGCCAGCCGACAGGGACACGCTAATGAAAAACTGTTTTTT.

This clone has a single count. The CDR3 DNA reads as TGTGCCAGCAGCCCCCTAGCGGGGGGGTACAATGAGCAGTTCTTC. Translated: CASSPLAGGYNEQFF. This sequence joins TRBV4-2 and TRBJ2-1, with 12 bases that match TRBD2. The V gene's germline CDR1 is LGHNA and CDR2 YNFKEQ. CDR3 size: 15 residues. V lost 4 bases and J lost 4; bases outside the gene matches: 2.

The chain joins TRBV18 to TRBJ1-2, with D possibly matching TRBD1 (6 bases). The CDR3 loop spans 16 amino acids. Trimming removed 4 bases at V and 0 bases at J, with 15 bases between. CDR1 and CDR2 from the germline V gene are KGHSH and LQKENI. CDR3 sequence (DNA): TGTGCCAGCTCACTTGCCGGACAGTGGGCTAACTATGGCTACACCTTC. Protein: CASSLAGQWANYGYTF.

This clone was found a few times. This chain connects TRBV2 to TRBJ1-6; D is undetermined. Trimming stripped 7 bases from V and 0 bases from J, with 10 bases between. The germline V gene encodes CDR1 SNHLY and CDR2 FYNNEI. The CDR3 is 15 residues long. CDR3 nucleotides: TGTGCCAGCAAAACAGATAGCTCCTATAATTCACCCCTCCACTTT. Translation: CASKTDSSYNSPLHF. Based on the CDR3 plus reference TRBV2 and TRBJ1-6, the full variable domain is EPEVTQTPSHQVTQMGQEVILRCVPISNHLYFYWYRQILGQKVEFLVSFYNNEISEKSEIFDDQFSVERPDGSNFTLKIRSTKLEDSAMYFCASKTDSSYNSPLHFGNGTRLTVT.

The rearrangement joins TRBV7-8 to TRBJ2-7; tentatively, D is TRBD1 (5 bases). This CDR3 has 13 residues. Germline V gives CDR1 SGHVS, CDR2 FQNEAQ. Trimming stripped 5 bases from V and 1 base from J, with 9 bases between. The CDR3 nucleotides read TGTGCCAGCAGCAAAGACAGATCCTACGAGCAGTACTTC. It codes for CASSKDRSYEQYF.

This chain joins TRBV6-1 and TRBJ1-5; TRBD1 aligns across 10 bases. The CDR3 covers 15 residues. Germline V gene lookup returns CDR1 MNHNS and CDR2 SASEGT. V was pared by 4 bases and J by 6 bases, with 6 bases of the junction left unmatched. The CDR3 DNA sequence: TGTGCCAGCAGTGGCGGGACAGGGGCCGGTCAGCCCCAGCATTTT. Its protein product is CASSGGTGAGQPQHF.

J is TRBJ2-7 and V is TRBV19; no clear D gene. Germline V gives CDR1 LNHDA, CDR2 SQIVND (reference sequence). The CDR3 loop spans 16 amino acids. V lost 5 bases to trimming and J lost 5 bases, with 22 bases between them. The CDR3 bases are TGTGCCAGTAGTCCTCCCCCCGGACCACTTCGGGACGAGCAGTACTTC. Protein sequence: CASSPPPGPLRDEQYF.